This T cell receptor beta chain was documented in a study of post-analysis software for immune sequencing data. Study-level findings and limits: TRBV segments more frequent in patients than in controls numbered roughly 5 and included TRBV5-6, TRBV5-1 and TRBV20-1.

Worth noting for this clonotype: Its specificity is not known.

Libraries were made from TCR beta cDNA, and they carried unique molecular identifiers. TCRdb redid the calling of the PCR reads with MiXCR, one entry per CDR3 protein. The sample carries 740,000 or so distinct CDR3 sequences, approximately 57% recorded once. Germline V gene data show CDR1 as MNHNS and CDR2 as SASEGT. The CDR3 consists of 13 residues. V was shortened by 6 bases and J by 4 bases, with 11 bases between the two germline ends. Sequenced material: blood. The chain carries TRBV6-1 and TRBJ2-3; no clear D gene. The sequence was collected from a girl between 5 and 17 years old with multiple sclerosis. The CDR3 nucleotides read TGTGCCAGCAGGGGGTGGGAAGCAGATACGCAGTATTTT. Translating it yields CASRGWEADTQYF.